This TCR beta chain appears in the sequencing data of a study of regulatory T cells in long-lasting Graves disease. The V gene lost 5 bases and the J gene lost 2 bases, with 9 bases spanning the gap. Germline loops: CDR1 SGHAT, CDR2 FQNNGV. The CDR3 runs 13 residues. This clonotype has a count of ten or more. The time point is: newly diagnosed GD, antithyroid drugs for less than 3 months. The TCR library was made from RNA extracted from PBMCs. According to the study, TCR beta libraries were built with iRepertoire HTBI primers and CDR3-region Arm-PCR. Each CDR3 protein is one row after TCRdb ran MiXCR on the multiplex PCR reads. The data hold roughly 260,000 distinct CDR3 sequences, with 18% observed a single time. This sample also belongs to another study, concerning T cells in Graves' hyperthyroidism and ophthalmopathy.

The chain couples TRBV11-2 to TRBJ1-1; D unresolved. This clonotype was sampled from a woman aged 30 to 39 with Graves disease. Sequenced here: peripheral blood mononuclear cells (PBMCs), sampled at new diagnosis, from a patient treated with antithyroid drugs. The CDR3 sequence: CASSVTRNTEAFF. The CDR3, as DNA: TGTGCCAGCAGCGTAACACGAAACACTGAAGCTTTCTTT.